This TCR beta chain is drawn from a study of blood T cell repertoires in COVID-19. Study context: In each case, the material was cDNA or gDNA derived from T cells, B-cell-depleted T cells, or PBMCs.

Germline CDR1 MDHEN, CDR2 SYDVKM. CDR3 length: 15 amino acids. Trimming pared 2 bases from V and 1 base from J, leaving 11 bases between. Study processing details: Researchers report that nucleated cell counts were estimated from reference gene primer amplification. Profiling relied on immunoSEQ multiplex PCR, and the TCRdb table lists in-frame clones only, not all of them. V and J calls and clone size are given by that table; D and trimming were obtained from the DNA. The sample shows a few hundred thousand clones, approximately 88% of them seen only once. Individuals drawn from some 25 US areas were roughly 18 to 89 years old.

The gene calls are TRBV28 and TRBJ1-1; D possibly corresponds to TRBD1 (6 bases). This receptor was identified in a woman in her twenties or thirties who had recovered from COVID-19. The sequencing sample was made of PBMCs or T cells enriched from blood (not recorded which). The CDR3 DNA sequence: TGTGCCAGCAGTTTACACAGGGAAGGGAACACTGAAGCTTTCTTT. Translation: CASSLHREGNTEAFF.